A selection of T cell receptor beta chains follows, all from one sample in a study of Ad26.COV2.S vaccination and SARS-CoV-2 variants. The protocol was immunoSEQ multiplex PCR, while the TCRdb copy is restricted to in-frame clones and leaves out a portion. Of around 300,000 clones in the sample, approximately 90% were seen once. This specimen was peripheral blood, taken in a trial of Ad26.COV2.S vaccine versus placebo. The receptor source for this set is a person aged 18-60 years who received the Ad26.COV2.S COVID-19 vaccine or a placebo. Both conserved end residues are part of each CDR3. Each record gives: clone size, D gene, V gene, J gene, CDR3 DNA, CDR3 protein. D genes are given only for firm matches. Clone size is shown for a subset of rows, as once, few, many or a class of expanded clone.

>.|.|TRBV30|TRBJ1-5
TGTGCCTGGAGTGCTCTACAGGGAAATCAGCCCCAGCATTTT
CAWSALQGNQPQHF
>.|TRBD2|TRBV4-1|TRBJ2-1
TGCGCCAGCAGCCAAGACGTAGCGGGGGGCCAAAGCTCCTACAATGAGCAGTTCTTC
CASSQDVAGGQSSYNEQFF
>.|TRBD1|TRBV6-2/TRBV6-3|TRBJ2-7
TGTGCCAGCAGTCGTAACCCCGGGACAGGGACCTACGAGCAGTACTTC
CASSRNPGTGTYEQYF
>.|.|TRBV7-9|TRBJ2-1
TGTGCCAGCAGCTTATCAACTAGCAATAATGAGCAGTTCTTC
CASSLSTSNNEQFF
>.|.|TRBV5-1|TRBJ1-2
TGCGCCAGCAGCTTGGATAACAGCCGGTTGGGGGGCTACACCTTC
CASSLDNSRLGGYTF
>.|.|TRBV28|TRBJ2-7
TGTGCCAGCACGCAGGTAACCTACGAGCAGTACTTC
CASTQVTYEQYF
>.|.|TRBV6-1|TRBJ1-2
TGTGCCAGCAGTGAACAGAACTATGGCTACACCTTC
CASSEQNYGYTF
>.|TRBD1|TRBV9|TRBJ1-1
TGTGCCAGCAGCGCTGACGGACAGGGGAGGGCTGAAGCTTTCTTT
CASSADGQGRAEAFF
>few|.|TRBV6-5|TRBJ1-1
TGTGCCAGCAGCCGACTGACGAACACTGAAGCTTTCTTT
CASSRLTNTEAFF
>once|TRBD2|TRBV2|TRBJ2-3
TGTGCCAGCAGGTCCGGACTAGCGGGAGGGACCAGCACAGATACGCAGTATTTT
CASRSGLAGGTSTDTQYF
>.|.|TRBV18|TRBJ2-1
TGTGCCAGCTCACCTTCCCAGGGCCTCTACAATGAGCAGTTCTTC
CASSPSQGLYNEQFF
>.|TRBD1|TRBV20-1|TRBJ1-4
TGCAGTGCTAGTCCCCCGGGGACAGGACTTAATGAAAAACTGTTTTTT
CSASPPGTGLNEKLFF
>.|.|TRBV14|TRBJ2-5
TGTGCCAGCAGCCAAGATTCGGGCCGCGGTATGACCCAGTACTTC
CASSQDSGRGMTQYF
>few|.|TRBV11-3|TRBJ2-5
TGTGCCAGCAGGCAGACAGGCGACCCTCAAGAGACCCAGTACTTC
CASRQTGDPQETQYF
>.|TRBD1|TRBV6-1|TRBJ2-3
TGTGCCAGCAGTGACCGAGGGACAGGGAGCACAGATACGCAGTATTTT
CASSDRGTGSTDTQYF
>.|.|TRBV28|TRBJ2-6
TGTGCCAGCAGTTTATATTTAGGCTCTGGGGCCAACGTCCTGACTTTC
CASSLYLGSGANVLTF
>.|.|TRBV7-2|TRBJ1-3
TGTGCCAGCAGCCCATCGAGGGTTCCTGGAAACACCATATATTTT
CASSPSRVPGNTIYF